Following are 14 T cell receptor beta chains from one sample sequenced in a study of T cells after yellow fever vaccination. Via MiXCR, TCRdb re-called the 5' RACE reads, giving one row per CDR3 protein. Among 610,000 or so distinct CDR3 sequences listed, 12% were seen once. Sequenced material: PBMCs, taken on the day of the yellow fever booster vaccination. The receptors stem from a man younger than 40 who received the YFV17D yellow fever vaccine.

Only a few counts were recorded for this clonotype. This chain joins TRBV27 and TRBJ2-1, with no clear D. The V and J ends lost 8 bases and 6 bases respectively, with 8 bases between them. CDR3 length: 11 residues. Looked up from germline, CDR1 is MNHEY and CDR2 is SMNVEV (reference sequence). CDR3: CASGHSNEQFF. CDR3 bases: TGTGCCAGCGGGCACTCCAATGAGCAGTTCTTC.

This clonotype was seen a handful of times. The V gene is TRBV5-4, the J gene TRBJ1-1; the D is unclear. Trimming removed 4 bases from V and 3 bases from J, with 19 bases in between. Looked up from germline, CDR1 is SGHNT and CDR2 is YYREEE (reference sequence). This CDR3 is 16 amino acids long. The CDR3 sequence: CASSGSLTAQYTEAFF. For the CDR3, the DNA is TGTGCCAGCAGCGGATCCTTGACGGCACAATACACTGAAGCTTTCTTT.

This clonotype was detected many times. The genes are TRBV5-1 and TRBJ2-5; 15 positions agree with TRBD2. Per germline, CDR1 SGHRS and CDR2 YFSETQ. The CDR3 spans 16 residues. J was trimmed by 5 bases and V by 4 bases; bases with no gene match: 6. CDR3: CASSGGLAGGYETQYF. The CDR3 DNA reads as TGCGCCAGCAGCGGGGGACTAGCGGGAGGATACGAGACCCAGTACTTC. Full variable domain (rest looked up from reference TRBV5-1 and TRBJ2-5): KAGVTQTPRYLIKTRGQQVTLSCSPISGHRSVSWYQQTPGQGLQFLFEYFSETQRNKGNFPGRFSGRQFSNSRSEMNVSTLELGDSALYLCASSGGLAGGYETQYFGPGTRLLVL.

This clonotype appeared a few times. This chain uses TRBV7-6 with TRBJ2-5, with 9 bases fitting TRBD1. The CDR3 is made up of 16 amino acids. V was pared by 1 base and J by 5 bases, with 8 bases of the junction left unmatched. Germline values: CDR1 SGHVS, CDR2 FNYEAQ. CDR3 loop: CASSLVTTGGLETQYF. In DNA, the CDR3 is TGTGCCAGCAGCTTAGTAACGACAGGGGGTTTGGAGACCCAGTACTTC. Combining the CDR3 with reference TRBV7-6 and TRBJ2-5 gives the whole variable domain GAGVSQSPRYKVTKRGQDVALRCDPISGHVSLYWYRQALGQGPEFLTYFNYEAQQDKSGLPNDRFSAERPEGSISTLTIQRTEQRDSAMYRCASSLVTTGGLETQYFGPGTRLLVL.

This chain connects TRBV6-2 or TRBV6-3 to TRBJ2-1; 7 positions agree with TRBD2. Germline V gene data show CDR1 as MNHEY and CDR2 as SVGEGT. This CDR3 has 14 amino acids. Unmatched junction bases numbered 11, after V lost 5 bases and J lost 10 bases. CDR3 amino acids: CASSGGGYWGEQFF. The CDR3 DNA is TGTGCCAGCAGTGGGGGGGGGTATTGGGGCGAGCAGTTCTTC.

This clonotype has more than one count but fewer than ten. The gene calls are TRBV5-1 and TRBJ2-1, with a tentative D call TRBD1 (6 bases). Trimming took off 4 bases at V and 0 bases at J, with 11 bases between the two ends. Germline V gene lookup returns CDR1 SGHRS and CDR2 YFSETQ. This CDR3 is 15 amino acids long. This CDR3 reads CASSLDSFSYNEQFF. The DNA for the CDR3 is TGCGCCAGCAGCCTGGACAGTTTCTCCTACAATGAGCAGTTCTTC.

This clonotype has more than one count but fewer than ten. The chain joins TRBV3-1 to TRBJ2-1; D gene uncertain. Trimming stripped 4 bases from V and 5 bases from J, with 18 bases between. CDR3 length equals 16 residues. From germline, CDR1 is LGHDT and CDR2 YNNKEL (reference sequence). In nucleotides, the CDR3 is TGTGCCAGCAGCCTCCTCCCGCAAGGGTCCCACAATGAGCAGTTCTTC. Protein product: CASSLLPQGSHNEQFF.

This chain joins TRBV11-1 and TRBJ2-3, with 9 bases lining up with TRBD2. Germline trimming cut 1 base from V and 1 base from J; bases unmatched to any gene: 18. The CDR3 runs to 21 residues. From germline, CDR1 is SGHAT and CDR2 FQDESV (reference sequence). Written as DNA, the CDR3 is TGTGCCAGCAGCTTAGGAGATGGCGGGAGGGCCACCGTCTCCCGCACAGATACGCAGTATTTT. Translating gives CASSLGDGGRATVSRTDTQYF.

This clonotype came up a few times. V is TRBV4-2 and J is TRBJ1-4, with TRBD1 matching over 7 bases. Germline V CDR1 and CDR2: LGHNA, YNFKEQ. CDR3 length equals 15 residues. With 0 bases clipped from V and 4 bases from J, the junction kept 2 bases outside the gene matches. The CDR3 nucleotides read TGTGCCAGCAGCCAAGACCGGGACAGTAATGAAAAACTGTTTTTT. It codes for CASSQDRDSNEKLFF.

The V and J genes are TRBV4-3 and TRBJ2-1; D may be TRBD2 (5 bases). The V end lost 1 base, the J end lost 7 bases, and 11 bases lay between the germline ends. CDR3 length equals 14 residues. CDR1 LGHNA and CDR2 YSLEER come from the germline V gene. Here the CDR3 DNA reads TGCGCCAGCAGCCAAGGGGTACTAGGTAATGAGCAGTTCTTC. Translation: CASSQGVLGNEQFF.

This clonotype was detected only a few times. V is TRBV6-6 and J is TRBJ2-7, with D possibly matching TRBD2 (6 bases). The CDR3 spans 11 residues. Per the germline V gene, CDR1 is MNHNY and CDR2 is SVGAGI (reference sequence). V was trimmed by 6 bases and J by 5 bases, leaving 8 bases between them. CDR3 nucleotides: TGTGCCAGCAGCCGGAGGGACGAGCAGTACTTC. Translated: CASSRRDEQYF.

The table lists this clonotype with a few counts. The V and J genes are TRBV20-1 and TRBJ1-4, with D maybe TRBD1 (5 bases). V gave up 3 bases and J gave up 4 bases, with 12 bases separating them. This CDR3 spans 14 amino acids. Looked up from germline, CDR1 is DFQATT and CDR2 is SNEGSKA (reference sequence). In DNA form, the CDR3 reads TGCAGTGCTAGCCTCGGGACCCGTAATGAAAAACTGTTTTTT. It encodes CSASLGTRNEKLFF.

The chain's CDR3 is CATSERRNTEAFF. In nucleotides, the CDR3 is TGTGCCACCAGCGAAAGGAGGAACACTGAAGCTTTCTTT. The gene calls are TRBV15 and TRBJ1-1, with D unclear. CDR3 size: 13 residues. V was shortened by 5 bases and J by 1 base, with 8 bases between the two germline ends. Looked up from germline, CDR1 is LNHNV and CDR2 is YYDKDF (reference sequence).

This clonotype was found a few times. The genes are TRBV10-3 and TRBJ2-7, with TRBD2 identical over 10 bases. The V gene's germline CDR1 is ENHRY and CDR2 SYGVKD. The CDR3 spans 15 residues. V shed 6 bases and J 3 bases; nucleotides not matched to a gene: 8. The CDR3 here is CAIRSTGTSVYEQYF. CDR3 nucleotides: TGTGCCATCAGATCCACCGGGACTAGCGTCTACGAGCAGTACTTC.